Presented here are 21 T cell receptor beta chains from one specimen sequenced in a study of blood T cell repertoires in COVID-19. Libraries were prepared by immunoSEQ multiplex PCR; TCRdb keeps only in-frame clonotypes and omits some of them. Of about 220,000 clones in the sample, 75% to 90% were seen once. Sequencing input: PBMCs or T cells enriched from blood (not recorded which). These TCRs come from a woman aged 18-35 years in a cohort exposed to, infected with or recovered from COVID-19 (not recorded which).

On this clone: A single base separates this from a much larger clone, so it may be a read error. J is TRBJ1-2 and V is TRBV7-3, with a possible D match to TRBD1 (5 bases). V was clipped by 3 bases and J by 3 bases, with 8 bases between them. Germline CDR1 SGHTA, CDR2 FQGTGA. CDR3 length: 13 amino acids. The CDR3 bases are TGTGCCAGCAGCTTGGGGGAGGACTATGGCTACACCTTC. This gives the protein CASSLGEDYGYTF.

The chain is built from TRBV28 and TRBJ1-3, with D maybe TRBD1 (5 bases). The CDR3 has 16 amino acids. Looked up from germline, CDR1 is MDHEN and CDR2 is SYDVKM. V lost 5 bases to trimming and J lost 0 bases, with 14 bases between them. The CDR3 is CASSAGWGLSGNTIYF. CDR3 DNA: TGTGCCAGCAGTGCAGGGTGGGGACTCTCTGGAAACACCATATATTTT.

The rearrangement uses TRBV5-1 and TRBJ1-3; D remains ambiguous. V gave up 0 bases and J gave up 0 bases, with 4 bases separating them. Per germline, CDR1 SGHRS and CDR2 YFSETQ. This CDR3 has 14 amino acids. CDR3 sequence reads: CASSLVSSGNTIYF. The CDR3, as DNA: TGCGCCAGCAGCTTGGTTAGCTCTGGAAACACCATATATTTT.

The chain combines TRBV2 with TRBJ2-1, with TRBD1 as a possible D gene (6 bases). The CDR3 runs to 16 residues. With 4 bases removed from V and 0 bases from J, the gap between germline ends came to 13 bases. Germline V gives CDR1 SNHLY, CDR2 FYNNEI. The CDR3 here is CASSAYRATSYNEQFF. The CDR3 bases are TGTGCCAGCAGTGCATACAGGGCCACCTCCTACAATGAGCAGTTCTTC.

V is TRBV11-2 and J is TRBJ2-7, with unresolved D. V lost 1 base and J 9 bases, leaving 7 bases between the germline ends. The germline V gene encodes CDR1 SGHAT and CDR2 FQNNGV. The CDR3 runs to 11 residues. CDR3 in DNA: TGTGCCAGCAGCTTAGGCGTCGGGCAGTACTTC. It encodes CASSLGVGQYF.

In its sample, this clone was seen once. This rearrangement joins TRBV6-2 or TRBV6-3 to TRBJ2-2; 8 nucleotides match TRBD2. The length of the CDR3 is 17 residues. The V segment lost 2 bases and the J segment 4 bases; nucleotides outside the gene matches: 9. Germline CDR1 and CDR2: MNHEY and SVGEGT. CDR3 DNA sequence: TGTGCCAGCAGTTACCTAGCGGGTTGGGCGGGCACCGGGGAGCTGTTTTTT. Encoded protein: CASSYLAGWAGTGELFF.

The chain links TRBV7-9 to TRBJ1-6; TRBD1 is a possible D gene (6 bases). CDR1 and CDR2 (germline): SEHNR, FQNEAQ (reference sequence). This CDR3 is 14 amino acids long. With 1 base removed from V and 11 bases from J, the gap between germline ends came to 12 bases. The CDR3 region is CASSLEQGEAPLHF. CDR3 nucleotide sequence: TGTGCCAGCAGCTTAGAACAGGGAGAGGCACCCCTCCACTTT.

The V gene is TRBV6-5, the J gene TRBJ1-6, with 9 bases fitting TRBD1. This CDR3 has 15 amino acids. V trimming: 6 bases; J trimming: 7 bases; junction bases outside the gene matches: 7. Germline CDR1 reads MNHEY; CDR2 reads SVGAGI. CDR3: CASSSLTGGNSPLHF. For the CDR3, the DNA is TGTGCCAGCAGCTCCCTGACAGGGGGGAATTCACCCCTCCACTTT.

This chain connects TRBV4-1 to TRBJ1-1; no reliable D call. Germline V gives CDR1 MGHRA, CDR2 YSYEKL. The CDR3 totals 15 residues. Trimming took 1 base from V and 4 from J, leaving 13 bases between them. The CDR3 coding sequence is TGCGCCAGCAGCCAAGGCCCGGGAGTCAGCACTGAAGCTTTCTTT. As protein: CASSQGPGVSTEAFF.

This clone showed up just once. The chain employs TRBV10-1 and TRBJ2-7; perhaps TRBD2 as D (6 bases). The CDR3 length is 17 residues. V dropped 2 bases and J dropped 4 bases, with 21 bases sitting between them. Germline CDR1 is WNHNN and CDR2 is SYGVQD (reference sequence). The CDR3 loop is CASSEVASAMTWYEQYF. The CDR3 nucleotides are TGCGCCAGCAGTGAGGTGGCTAGCGCGATGACCTGGTACGAGCAGTACTTC.

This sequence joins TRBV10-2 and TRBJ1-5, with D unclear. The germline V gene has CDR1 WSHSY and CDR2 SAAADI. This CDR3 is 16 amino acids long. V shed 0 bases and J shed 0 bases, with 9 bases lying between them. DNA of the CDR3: TGCGCCAGCAGTGAGTCGATGCAGTTTAGCAATCAGCCCCAGCATTTT. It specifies CASSESMQFSNQPQHF.

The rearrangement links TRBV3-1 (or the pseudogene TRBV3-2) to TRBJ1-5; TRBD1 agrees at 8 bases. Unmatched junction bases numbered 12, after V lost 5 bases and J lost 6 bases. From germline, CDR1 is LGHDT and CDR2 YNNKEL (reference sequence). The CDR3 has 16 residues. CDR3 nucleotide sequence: TGTGCCAGCAGCTCTCGGGCAGGGGGCGTAGGTCAGCCCCAGCATTTT. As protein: CASSSRAGGVGQPQHF.

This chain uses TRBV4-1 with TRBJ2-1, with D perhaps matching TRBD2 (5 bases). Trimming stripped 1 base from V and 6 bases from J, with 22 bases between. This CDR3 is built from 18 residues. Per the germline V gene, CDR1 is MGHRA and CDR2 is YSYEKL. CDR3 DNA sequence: TGCGCCAGCAGCCAAGCCGGATTTGTGGACGGGAATATCAATGAGCAGTTCTTC. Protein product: CASSQAGFVDGNINEQFF.

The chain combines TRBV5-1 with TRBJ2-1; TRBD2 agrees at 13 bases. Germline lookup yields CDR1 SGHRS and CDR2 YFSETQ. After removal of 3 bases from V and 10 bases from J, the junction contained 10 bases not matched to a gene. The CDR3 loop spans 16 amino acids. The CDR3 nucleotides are TGCGCCAGCAGCTCGAATCCGGGACTAGCGGGAATCGAGCAGTTCTTC. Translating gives CASSSNPGLAGIEQFF.

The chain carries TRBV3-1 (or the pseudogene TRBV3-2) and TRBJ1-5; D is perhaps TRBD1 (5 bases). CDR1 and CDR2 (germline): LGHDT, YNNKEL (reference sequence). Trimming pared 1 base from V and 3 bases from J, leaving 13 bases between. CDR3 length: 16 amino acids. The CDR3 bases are TGTGCCAGCAGCCAAGTAGCGGGGGGGGACAATCAGCCCCAGCATTTT. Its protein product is CASSQVAGGDNQPQHF.

The CDR3 DNA follows: TGCAGCGTTGACGAAGCGGGGGGCGACACCGGGGAGCTGTTTTTT. Translated: CSVDEAGGDTGELFF. The V and J genes are TRBV29-1 and TRBJ2-2, with 9 bases lining up with TRBD2. V lost 3 bases and J lost 3; bases outside the gene matches: 5. The CDR3 loop spans 15 amino acids. Germline-derived CDR1 and CDR2 are SQVTM and ANQGSEA.

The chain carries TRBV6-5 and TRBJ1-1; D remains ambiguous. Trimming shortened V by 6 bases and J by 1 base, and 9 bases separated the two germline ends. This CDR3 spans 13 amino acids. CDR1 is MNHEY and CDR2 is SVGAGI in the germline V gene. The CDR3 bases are TGTGCCAGCAGCGGTTTTTCGAACACTGAAGCTTTCTTT. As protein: CASSGFSNTEAFF.

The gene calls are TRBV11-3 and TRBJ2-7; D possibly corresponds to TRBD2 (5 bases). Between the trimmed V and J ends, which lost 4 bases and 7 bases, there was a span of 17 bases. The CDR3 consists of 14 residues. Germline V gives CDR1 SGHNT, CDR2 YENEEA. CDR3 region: CASSSGMRVGEQYF. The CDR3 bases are TGTGCCAGCAGCTCCGGGATGAGAGTTGGAGAGCAGTACTTC. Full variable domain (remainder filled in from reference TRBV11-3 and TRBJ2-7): EAGVVQSPRYKIIEKKQPVAFWCNPISGHNTLYWYLQNLGQGPELLIRYENEEAVDDSQLPKDRFSAERLKGVDSTLKIQPAELGDSAVYLCASSSGMRVGEQYFGPGTRLTVT.

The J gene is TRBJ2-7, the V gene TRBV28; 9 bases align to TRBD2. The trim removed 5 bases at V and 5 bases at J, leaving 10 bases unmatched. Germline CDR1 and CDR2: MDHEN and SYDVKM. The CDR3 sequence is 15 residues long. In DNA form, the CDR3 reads TGTGCCAGCAGTACCGGCGGGGGGGCCCCTCACGAGCAGTACTTC. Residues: CASSTGGGAPHEQYF.

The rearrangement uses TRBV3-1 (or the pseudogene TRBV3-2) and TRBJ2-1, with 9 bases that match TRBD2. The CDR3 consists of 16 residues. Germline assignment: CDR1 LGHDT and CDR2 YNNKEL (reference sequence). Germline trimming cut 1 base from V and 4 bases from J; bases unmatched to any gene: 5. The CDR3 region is CASSQAGGGGYNEQFF. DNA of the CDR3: TGTGCCAGCAGCCAAGCGGGCGGGGGGGGATACAATGAGCAGTTCTTC.

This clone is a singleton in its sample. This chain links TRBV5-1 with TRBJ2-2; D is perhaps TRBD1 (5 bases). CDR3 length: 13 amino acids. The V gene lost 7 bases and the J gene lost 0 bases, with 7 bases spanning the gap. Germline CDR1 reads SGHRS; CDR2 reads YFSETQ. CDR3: CASGATNTGELFF. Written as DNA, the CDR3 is TGCGCCAGCGGGGCTACGAACACCGGGGAGCTGTTTTTT.